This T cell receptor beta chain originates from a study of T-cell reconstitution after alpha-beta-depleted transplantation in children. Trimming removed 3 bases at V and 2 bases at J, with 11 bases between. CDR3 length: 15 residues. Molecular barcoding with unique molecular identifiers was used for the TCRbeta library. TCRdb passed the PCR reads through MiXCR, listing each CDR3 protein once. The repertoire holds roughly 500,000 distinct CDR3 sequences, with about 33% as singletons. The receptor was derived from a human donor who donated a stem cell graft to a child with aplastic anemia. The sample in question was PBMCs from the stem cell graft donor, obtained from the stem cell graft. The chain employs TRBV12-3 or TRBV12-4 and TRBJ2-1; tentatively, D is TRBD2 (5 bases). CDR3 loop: CASSFPLRAYNEQFF. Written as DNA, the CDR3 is TGTGCCAGCAGTTTCCCCCTGCGGGCCTACAATGAGCAGTTCTTC.